This T cell receptor (beta chain) was recorded in a study of T cell changes during pregnancy in multiple sclerosis. Only in-frame clones appear in the TCRdb table, and some are missing; sequencing was by immunoSEQ multiplex PCR. The repertoire holds about 98,000 clones, 92% seen once, with about 2% in the top ten. Germline-derived CDR1 and CDR2 are SGHVS and FQNEAQ. V was clipped by 3 bases and J by 9 bases, with 15 bases between them. This CDR3 comprises 14 residues. The TCR originated in a female donor in good health, enrolled as a control in a pregnancy study. The genes are TRBV7-8 and TRBJ2-1, with D perhaps matching TRBD1 (8 bases). The starting material was peripheral blood, obtained after pregnancy. The CDR3 sequence is CASSFDRGGSEQFF. The CDR3, as DNA: TGTGCCAGCAGCTTCGACAGGGGCGGGAGTGAGCAGTTCTTC.